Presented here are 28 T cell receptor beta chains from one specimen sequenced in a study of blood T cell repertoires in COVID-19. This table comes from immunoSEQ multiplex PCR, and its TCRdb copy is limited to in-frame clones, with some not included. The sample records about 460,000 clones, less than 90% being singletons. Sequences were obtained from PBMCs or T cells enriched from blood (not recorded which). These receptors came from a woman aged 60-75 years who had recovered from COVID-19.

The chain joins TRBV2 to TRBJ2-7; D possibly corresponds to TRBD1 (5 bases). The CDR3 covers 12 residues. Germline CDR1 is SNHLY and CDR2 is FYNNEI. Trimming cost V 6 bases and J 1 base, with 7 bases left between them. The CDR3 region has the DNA TGTGCCAGCAGGGGGCAGTCCTACGAGCAGTACGTC. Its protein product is CASRGQSYEQYV.

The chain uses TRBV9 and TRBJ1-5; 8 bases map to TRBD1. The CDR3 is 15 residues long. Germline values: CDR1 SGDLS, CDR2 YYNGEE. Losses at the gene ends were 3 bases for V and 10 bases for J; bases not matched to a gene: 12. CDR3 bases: TGTGCCAGCAGCGCCAATGGACAGGGTAATAGTCCCCAGCATTTT. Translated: CASSANGQGNSPQHF.

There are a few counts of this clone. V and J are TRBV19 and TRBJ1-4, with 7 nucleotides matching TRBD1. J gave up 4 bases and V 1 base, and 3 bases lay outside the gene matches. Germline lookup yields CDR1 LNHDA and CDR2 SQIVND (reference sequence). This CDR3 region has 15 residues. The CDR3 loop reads CASSIGDSLNEKLFF. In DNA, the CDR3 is TGTGCCAGTAGTATAGGGGACAGCCTTAATGAAAAACTGTTTTTT.

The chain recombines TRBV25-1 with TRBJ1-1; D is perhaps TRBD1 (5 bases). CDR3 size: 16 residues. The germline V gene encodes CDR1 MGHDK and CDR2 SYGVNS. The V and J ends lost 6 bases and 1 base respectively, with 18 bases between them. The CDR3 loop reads CASSPRGRGGNTEAFF. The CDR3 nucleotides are TGTGCCAGCAGCCCTCGGGGGAGGGGCGGGAACACTGAAGCTTTCTTT.

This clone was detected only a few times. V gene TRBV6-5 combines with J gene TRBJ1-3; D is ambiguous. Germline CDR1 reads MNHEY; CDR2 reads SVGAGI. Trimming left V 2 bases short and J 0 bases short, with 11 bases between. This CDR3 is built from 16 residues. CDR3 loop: CASSYDGVFSGNTIYF. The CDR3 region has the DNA TGTGCCAGCAGTTACGACGGAGTTTTCTCTGGAAACACCATATATTTT.

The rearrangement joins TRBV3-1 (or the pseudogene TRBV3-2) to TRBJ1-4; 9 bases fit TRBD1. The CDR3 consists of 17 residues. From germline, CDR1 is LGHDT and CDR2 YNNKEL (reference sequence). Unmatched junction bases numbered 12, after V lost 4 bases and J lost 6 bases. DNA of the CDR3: TGTGCCAGCAGCCCGACACTAACAGGGGGCGCAGATGAAAAACTGTTTTTT. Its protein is CASSPTLTGGADEKLFF.

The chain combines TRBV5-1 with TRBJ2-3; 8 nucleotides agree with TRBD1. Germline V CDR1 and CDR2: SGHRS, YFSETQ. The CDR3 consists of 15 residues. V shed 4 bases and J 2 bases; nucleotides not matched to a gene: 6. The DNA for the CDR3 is TGCGCCAGCAGCCTCCAGGGGGCCAACACAGATACGCAGTATTTT. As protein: CASSLQGANTDTQYF.

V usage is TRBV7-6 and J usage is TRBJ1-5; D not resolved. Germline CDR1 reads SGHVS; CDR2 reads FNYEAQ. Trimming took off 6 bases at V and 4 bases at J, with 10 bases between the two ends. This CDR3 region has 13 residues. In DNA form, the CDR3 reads TGTGCCAGCAGACAATCACAGAATCAGCCCCAGCATTTT. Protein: CASRQSQNQPQHF.

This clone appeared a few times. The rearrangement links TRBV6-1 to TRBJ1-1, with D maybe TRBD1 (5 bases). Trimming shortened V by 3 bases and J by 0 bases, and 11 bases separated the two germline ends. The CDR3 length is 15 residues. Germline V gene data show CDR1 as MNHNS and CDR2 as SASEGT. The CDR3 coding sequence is TGTGCCAGCAGTGAGCAGGGTTTGATGAACACTGAAGCTTTCTTT. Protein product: CASSEQGLMNTEAFF.

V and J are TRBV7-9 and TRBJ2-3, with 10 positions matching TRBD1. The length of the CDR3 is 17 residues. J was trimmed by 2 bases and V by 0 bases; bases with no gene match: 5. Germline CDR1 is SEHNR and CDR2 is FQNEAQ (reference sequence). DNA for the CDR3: TGTGCCAGCAGCTTAGCAACCGGGACAGGGGTCACAGATACGCAGTATTTT. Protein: CASSLATGTGVTDTQYF.

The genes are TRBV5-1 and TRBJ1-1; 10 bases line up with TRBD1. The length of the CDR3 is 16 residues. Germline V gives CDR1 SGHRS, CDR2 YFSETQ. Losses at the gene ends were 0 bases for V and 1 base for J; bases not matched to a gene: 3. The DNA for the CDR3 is TGCGCCAGCAGCTTGGTAAGGACAGGGGGGAACACTGAAGCTTTCTTT. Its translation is CASSLVRTGGNTEAFF. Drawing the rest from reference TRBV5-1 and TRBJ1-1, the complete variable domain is KAGVTQTPRYLIKTRGQQVTLSCSPISGHRSVSWYQQTPGQGLQFLFEYFSETQRNKGNFPGRFSGRQFSNSRSEMNVSTLELGDSALYLCASSLVRTGGNTEAFFGQGTRLTVV.

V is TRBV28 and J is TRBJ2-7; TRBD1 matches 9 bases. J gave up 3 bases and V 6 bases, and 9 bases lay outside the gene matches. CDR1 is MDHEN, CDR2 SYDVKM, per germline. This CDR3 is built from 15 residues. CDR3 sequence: CASRPAGTGYYEQYV. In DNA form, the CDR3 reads TGTGCCAGCAGACCAGCCGGGACAGGGTACTACGAGCAGTACGTC.

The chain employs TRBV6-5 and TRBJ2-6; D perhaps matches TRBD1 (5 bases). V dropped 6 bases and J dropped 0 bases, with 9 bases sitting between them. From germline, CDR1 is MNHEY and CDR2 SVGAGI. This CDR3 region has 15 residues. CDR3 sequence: CASRPRVSGANVLTF. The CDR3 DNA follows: TGTGCCAGCAGGCCCAGGGTCTCTGGGGCCAACGTCCTGACTTTC.

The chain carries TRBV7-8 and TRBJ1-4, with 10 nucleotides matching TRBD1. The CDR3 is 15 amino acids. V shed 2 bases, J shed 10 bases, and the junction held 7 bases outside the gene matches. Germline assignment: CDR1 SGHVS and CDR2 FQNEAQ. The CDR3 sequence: CASSLIEGQGRKLFF. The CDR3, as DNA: TGTGCCAGCAGCTTAATAGAGGGACAGGGGAGAAAACTGTTTTTT.

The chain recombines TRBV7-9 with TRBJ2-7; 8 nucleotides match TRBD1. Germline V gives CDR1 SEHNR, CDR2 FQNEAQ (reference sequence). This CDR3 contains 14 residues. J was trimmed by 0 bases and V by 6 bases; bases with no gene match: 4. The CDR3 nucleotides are TGTGCCAGCAGTCCTACAGGGGGCTCCTACGAGCAGTACTTC. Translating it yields CASSPTGGSYEQYF.

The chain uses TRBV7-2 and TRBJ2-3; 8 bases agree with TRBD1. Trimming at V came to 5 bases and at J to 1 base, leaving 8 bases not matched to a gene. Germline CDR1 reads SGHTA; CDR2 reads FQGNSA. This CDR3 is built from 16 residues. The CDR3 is CASSQIPGGGTDTQYF. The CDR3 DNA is TGTGCCAGCAGCCAGATCCCAGGGGGCGGCACAGATACGCAGTATTTT.

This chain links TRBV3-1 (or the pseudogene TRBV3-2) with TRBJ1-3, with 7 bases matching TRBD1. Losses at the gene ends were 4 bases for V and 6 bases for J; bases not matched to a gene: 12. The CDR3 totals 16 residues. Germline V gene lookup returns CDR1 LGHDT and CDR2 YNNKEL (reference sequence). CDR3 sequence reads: CASSPHPGTVVNTIYF. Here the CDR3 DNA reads TGTGCCAGCAGCCCACACCCCGGGACAGTGGTAAACACCATATATTTT.

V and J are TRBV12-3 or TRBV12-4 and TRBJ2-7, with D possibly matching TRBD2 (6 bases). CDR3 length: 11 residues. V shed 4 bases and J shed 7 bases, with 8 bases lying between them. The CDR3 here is CASSYGGEQYF. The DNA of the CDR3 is TGTGCCAGCAGTTATGGGGGGGAGCAGTACTTC.

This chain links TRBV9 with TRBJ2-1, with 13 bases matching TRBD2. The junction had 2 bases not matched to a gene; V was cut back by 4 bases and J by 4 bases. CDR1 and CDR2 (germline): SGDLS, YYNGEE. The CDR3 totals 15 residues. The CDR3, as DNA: TGTGCCAGCAGCAAGACTAGCGGGGGGTACAATGAGCAGTTCTTC. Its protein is CASSKTSGGYNEQFF.

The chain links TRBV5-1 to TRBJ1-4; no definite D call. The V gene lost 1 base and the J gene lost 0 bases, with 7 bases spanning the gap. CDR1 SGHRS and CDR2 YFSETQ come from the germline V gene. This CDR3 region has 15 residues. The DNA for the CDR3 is TGCGCCAGCAGCTTGACAGCTGCAACTAATGAAAAACTGTTTTTT. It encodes CASSLTAATNEKLFF.

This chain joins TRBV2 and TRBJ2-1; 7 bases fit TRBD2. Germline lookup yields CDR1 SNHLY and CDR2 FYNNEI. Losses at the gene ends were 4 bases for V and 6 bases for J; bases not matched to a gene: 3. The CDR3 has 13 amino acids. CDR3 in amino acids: CASSGGGINEQFF. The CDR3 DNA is TGTGCCAGCAGTGGGGGGGGAATCAATGAGCAGTTCTTC.

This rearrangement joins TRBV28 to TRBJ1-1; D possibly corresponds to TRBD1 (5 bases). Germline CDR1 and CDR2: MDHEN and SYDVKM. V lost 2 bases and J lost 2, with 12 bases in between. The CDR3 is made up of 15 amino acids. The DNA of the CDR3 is TGTGCCAGCAGTTTACCGGGGGGACCAAACACTGAAGCTTTCTTT. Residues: CASSLPGGPNTEAFF.

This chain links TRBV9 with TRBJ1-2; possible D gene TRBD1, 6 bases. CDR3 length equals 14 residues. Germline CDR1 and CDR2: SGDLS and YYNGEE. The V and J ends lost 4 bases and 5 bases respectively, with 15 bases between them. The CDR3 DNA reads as TGTGCCAGCAGCTCAGGGGAGGGTTTTTATGGCTACACCTTC. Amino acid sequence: CASSSGEGFYGYTF.

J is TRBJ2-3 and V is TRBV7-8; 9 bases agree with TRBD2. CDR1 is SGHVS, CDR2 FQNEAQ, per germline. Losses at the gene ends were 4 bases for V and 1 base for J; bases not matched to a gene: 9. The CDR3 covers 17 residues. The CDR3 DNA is TGTGCCAGCAGCTCCTCACTGACTAGCGGCCGCACAGATACGCAGTATTTT. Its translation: CASSSSLTSGRTDTQYF.

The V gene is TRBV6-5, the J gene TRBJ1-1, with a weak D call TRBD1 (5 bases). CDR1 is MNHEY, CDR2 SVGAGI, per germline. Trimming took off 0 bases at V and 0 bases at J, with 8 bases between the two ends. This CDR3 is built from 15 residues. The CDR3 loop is CASSYSTALNTEAFF. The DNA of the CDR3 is TGTGCCAGCAGTTACTCGACAGCCTTGAACACTGAAGCTTTCTTT.

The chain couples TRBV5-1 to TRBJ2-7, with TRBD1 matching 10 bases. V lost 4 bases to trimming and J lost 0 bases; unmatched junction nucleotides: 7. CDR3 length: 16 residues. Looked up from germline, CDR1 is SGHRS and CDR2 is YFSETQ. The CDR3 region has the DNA TGCGCCAGCAGCATAGGGGACAGGGGAAGCTCCTACGAGCAGTACGTC. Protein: CASSIGDRGSSYEQYV.

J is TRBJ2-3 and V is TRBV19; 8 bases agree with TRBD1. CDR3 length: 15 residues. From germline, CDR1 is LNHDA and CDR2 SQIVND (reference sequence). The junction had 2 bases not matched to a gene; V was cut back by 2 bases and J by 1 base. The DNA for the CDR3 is TGTGCCAGTAGTATATGGGGACAGGGCACAGATACGCAGTATTTT. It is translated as CASSIWGQGTDTQYF. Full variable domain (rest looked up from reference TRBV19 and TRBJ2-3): DGGITQSPKYLFRKEGQNVTLSCEQNLNHDAMYWYRQDPGQGLRLIYYSQIVNDFQKGDIAEGYSVSREKKESFPLTVTSAQKNPTAFYLCASSIWGQGTDTQYFGPGTRLTVL.

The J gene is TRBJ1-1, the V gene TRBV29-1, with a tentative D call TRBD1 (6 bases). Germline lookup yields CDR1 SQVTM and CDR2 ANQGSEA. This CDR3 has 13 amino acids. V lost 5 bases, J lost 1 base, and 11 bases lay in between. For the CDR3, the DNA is TGCAGCGTTTGGCTGGGGGCGAACACTGAAGCTTTCTTT. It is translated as CSVWLGANTEAFF.